The next 2 T cell receptor beta chains were all read from a single sample in a study of T cells in Graves' hyperthyroidism and ophthalmopathy. Amplification of TCR beta CDR3 regions was performed using RNA transcripts as template. Primed by the HTBI set, a first-round RT-PCR was run on the TCR CDR3. Via MiXCR, TCRdb re-called the multiplex PCR reads, giving one row per CDR3 protein. The profile shows about 600,000 distinct CDR3 sequences, about 16% of them singletons. The source material was blood. The receptors were gathered from a middle-aged woman with Graves' ophthalmopathy.

The table lists this clonotype with a few counts. The V and J genes are TRBV6-1 and TRBJ1-3; 9 bases align to TRBD1. V gave up 6 bases and J gave up 4 bases; unmatched junction bases: 7. Germline loops: CDR1 MNHNS, CDR2 SASEGT. This CDR3 contains 15 residues. The CDR3 region has the DNA TGTGCCAGCAGACAACAGGGGGCGCGAGGAAACACCATATATTTT. This gives the protein CASRQQGARGNTIYF.

This clonotype was counted ten times or more. The V call is TRBV28, the J call TRBJ2-7, with D possibly matching TRBD2 (5 bases). With 4 bases removed from V and 0 bases from J, the gap between germline ends came to 13 bases. The CDR3 consists of 15 residues. Germline V gene lookup returns CDR1 MDHEN and CDR2 SYDVKM. CDR3 amino acids: CASSSGTGSSYEQYF. For the CDR3, the DNA is TGTGCCAGCAGTTCCGGTACGGGGAGCTCCTACGAGCAGTACTTC.